This TCR beta chain was found in a study of multiple sclerosis patients with progressive multifocal leukoencephalopathy. A word on this clone: Its matching antigen is unknown.

The V gene's germline CDR1 is ENHRY and CDR2 SYGVKD. The CDR3 spans 15 residues. Trimming pared 7 bases from V and 8 bases from J, leaving 23 bases between. As for time point: time of PML onset. Overall study findings and caveats: In most PML patients, TRB repertoires appeared less diverse by entropy. Clones expanded at PML were already present before and during natalizumab.

This was a survey-level run. The method was immunoSEQ multiplex PCR; TCRdb's version includes in-frame clones alone and lacks a portion of them. The sample consists of approximately 31,000 clones, roughly 90% of them appearing once. This TCR was sampled from a human donor with progressive multifocal leukoencephalopathy. The specimen was PBMCs, collected from a patient treated with natalizumab. The chain carries TRBV10-3 and TRBJ1-2; possibly TRBD1 for D (5 bases). CDR3 sequence (DNA): TGTGCCATCAACACGGCCCGGGGGGGAGGAAAAGGCTACACCTTC. It codes for CAINTARGGGKGYTF.